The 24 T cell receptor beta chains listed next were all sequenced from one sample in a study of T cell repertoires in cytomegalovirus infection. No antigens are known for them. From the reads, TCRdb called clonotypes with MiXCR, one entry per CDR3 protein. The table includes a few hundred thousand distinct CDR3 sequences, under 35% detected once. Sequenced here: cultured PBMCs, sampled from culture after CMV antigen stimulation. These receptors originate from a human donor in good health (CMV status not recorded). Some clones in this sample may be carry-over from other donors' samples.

The CDR3 DNA reads as TGTGCCAGCAGCTTAGAGGCTAGCGGGGGTAATGAGCAGTTCTTC. It translates to CASSLEASGGNEQFF. This chain uses TRBV7-6 with TRBJ2-1, with 10 bases fitting TRBD2. The CDR3 consists of 15 residues. Germline CDR1 and CDR2: SGHVS and FNYEAQ. V gave up 1 base and J gave up 7 bases; unmatched junction bases: 4.

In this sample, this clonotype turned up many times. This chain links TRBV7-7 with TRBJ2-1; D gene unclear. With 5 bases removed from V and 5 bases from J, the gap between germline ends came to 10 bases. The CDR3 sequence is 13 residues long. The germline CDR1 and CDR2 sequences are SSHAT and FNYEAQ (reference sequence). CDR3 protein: CASSPTRHNEQFF. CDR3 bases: TGTGCCAGCAGCCCTACCCGTCACAATGAGCAGTTCTTC.

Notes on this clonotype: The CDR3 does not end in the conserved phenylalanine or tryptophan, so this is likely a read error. This chain's CDR3 is CASSNLPESDGKLFL. DNA of the CDR3: TGTGCCAGCAGTAACCTCCCGGAGAGTGACGGAAAACTGTTTCTT. This chain links TRBV6-6 with TRBJ1-4, with D hard to call. The length of the CDR3 is 15 residues. Trimming left V 5 bases short and J 10 bases short, with 20 bases between. The V gene's germline CDR1 is MNHNY and CDR2 SVGAGI (reference sequence).

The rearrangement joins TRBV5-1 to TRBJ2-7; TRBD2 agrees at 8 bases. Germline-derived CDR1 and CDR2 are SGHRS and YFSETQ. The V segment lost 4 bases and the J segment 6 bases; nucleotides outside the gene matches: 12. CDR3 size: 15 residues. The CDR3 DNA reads TGCGCCAGCAGCCGTGATACCCTTAGCGGGACCGAGCAGTACTTC. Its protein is CASSRDTLSGTEQYF.

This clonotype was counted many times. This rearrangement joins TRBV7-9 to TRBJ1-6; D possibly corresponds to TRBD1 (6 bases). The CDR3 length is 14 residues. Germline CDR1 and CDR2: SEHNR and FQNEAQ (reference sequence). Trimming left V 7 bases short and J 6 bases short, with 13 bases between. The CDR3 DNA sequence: TGTGCCAGCACCAAGACAGGTTCTAATTCACCCCTCCACTTT. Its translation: CASTKTGSNSPLHF.

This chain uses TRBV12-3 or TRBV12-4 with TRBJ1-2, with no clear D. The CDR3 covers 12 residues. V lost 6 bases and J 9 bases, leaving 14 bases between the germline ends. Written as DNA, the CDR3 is TGTGCCAGCAGCAAAGGGCTTACTCGCTACACCTTC. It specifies CASSKGLTRYTF.

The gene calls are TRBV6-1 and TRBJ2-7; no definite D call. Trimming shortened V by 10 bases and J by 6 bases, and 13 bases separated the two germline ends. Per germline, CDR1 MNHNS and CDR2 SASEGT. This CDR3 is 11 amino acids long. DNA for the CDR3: TGTGCCACCACTCGGTCTTCCGAGCAGTACTTC. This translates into CATTRSSEQYF.

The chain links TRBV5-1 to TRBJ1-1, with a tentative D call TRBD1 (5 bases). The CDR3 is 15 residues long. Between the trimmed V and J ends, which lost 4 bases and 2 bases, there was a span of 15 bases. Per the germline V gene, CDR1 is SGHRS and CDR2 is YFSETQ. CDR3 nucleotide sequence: TGCGCCAGCAGCCCCACAGGAAACCTTAACACTGAAGCTTTCTTT. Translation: CASSPTGNLNTEAFF.

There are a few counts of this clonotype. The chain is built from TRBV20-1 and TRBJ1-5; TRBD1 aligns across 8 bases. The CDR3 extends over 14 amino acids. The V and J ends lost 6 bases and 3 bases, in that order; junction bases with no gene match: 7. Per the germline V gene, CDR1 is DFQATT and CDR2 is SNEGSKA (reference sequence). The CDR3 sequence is CSAPPGGSNQPQHF. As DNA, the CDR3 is TGCAGTGCCCCGCCAGGGGGCTCCAATCAGCCCCAGCATTTT.

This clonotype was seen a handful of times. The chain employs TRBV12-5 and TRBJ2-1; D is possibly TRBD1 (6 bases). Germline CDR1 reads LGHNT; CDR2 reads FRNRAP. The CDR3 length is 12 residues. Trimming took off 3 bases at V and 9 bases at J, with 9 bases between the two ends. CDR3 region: CASGFSGAEQFF. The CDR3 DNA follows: TGTGCTAGTGGTTTTTCAGGGGCTGAGCAGTTCTTC.

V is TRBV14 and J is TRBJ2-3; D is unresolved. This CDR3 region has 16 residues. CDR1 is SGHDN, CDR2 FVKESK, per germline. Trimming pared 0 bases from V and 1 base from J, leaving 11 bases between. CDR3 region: CASSQDVSARTDTQYF. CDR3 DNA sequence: TGTGCCAGCAGCCAAGATGTGAGCGCCCGCACAGATACGCAGTATTTT.

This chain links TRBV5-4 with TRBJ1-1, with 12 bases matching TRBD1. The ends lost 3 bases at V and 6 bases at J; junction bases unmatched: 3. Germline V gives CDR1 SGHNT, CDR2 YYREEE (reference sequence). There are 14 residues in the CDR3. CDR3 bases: TGTGCCAGCAGCTGGGGACAGGGGGCATCTGAAGCTTTCTTT. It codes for CASSWGQGASEAFF.

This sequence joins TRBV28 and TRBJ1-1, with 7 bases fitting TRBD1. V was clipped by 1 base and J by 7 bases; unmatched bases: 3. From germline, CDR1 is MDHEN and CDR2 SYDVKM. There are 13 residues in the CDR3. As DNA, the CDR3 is TGTGCCAGCAGTTTATTAGGGGGCAATGAAGCTTTCTTT. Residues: CASSLLGGNEAFF.

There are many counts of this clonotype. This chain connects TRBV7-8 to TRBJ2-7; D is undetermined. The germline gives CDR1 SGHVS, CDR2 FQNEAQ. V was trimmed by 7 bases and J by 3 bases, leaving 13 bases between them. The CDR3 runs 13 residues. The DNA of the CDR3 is TGTGCCAGCAATCCCAGTCCCGACTACGAGCAGTACTTC. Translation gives CASNPSPDYEQYF.

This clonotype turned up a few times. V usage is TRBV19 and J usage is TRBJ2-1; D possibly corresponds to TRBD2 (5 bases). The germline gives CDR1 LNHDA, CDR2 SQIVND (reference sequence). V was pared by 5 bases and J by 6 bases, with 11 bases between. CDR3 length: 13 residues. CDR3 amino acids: CASSFGLLNEQFF. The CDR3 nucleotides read TGTGCCAGTAGTTTCGGACTTCTCAATGAGCAGTTCTTC.

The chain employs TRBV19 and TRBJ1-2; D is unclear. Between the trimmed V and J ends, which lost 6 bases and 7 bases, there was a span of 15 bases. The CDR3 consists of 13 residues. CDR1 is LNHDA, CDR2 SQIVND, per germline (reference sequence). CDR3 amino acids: CASSLGTPGGYTF. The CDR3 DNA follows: TGTGCCAGTAGCCTCGGTACACCGGGTGGCTACACCTTC.

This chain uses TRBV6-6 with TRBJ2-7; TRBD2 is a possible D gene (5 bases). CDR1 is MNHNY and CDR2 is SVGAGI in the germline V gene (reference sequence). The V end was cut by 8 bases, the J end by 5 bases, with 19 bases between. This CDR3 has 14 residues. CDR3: CASGPLRARNEQYF. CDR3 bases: TGTGCCAGCGGGCCCCTGAGGGCGCGGAACGAGCAGTACTTC.

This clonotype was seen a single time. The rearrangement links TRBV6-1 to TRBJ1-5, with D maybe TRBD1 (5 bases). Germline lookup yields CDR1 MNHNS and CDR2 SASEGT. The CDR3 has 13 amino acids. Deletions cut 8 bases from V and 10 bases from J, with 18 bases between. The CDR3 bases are TGTGCCAGCCACGACAGACGGTTTCATCCCCAGCATTTT. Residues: CASHDRRFHPQHF.

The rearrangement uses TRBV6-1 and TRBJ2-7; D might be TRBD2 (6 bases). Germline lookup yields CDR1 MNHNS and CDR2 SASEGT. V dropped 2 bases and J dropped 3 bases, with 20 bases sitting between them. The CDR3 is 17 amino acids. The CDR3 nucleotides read TGTGCCAGCAGTGAATCTTCTAGCGCGGGTCTTGACTACGAGCAGTACTTC. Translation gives CASSESSSAGLDYEQYF.

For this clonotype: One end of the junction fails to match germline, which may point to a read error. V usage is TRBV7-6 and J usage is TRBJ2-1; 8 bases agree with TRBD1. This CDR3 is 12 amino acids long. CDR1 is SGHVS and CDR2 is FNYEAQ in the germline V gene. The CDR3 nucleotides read TGTGCCAGCAGCTTAGACGGACAGGGAGTGGTCTTC. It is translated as CASSLDGQGVVF. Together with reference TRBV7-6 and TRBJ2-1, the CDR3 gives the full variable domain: GAGVSQSPRYKVTKRGQDVALRCDPISGHVSLYWYRQALGQGPEFLTYFNYEAQQDKSGLPNDRFSAERPEGSISTLTIQRTEQRDSAMYRCASSLDGQGVVFGPGTRLTVL.

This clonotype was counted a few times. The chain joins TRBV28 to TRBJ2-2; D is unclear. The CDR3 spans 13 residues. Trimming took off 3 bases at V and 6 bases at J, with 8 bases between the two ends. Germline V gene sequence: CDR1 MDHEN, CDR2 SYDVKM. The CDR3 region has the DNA TGTGCCAGCAGTTTGTCCGTCCCCGGGGAGCTGTTTTTT. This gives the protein CASSLSVPGELFF.

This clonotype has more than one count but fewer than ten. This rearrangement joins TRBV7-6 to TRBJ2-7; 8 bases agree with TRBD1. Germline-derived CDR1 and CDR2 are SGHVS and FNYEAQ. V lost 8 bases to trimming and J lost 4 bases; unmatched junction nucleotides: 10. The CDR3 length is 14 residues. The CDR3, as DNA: TGTGCCAGCGGGAACCCGGACAGGGTGTACGAGCAGTACTTC. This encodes CASGNPDRVYEQYF.

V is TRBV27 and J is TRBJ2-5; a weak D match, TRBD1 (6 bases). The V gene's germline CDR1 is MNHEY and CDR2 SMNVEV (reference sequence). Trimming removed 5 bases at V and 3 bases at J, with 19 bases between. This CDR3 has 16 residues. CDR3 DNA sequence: TGTGCCAGCAGTAATCTCAGGGGTCACGCAGAAGAGACCCAGTACTTC. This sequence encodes CASSNLRGHAEETQYF.

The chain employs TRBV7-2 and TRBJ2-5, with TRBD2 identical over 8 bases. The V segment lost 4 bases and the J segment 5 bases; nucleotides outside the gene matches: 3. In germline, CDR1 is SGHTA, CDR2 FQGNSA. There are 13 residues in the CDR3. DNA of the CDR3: TGTGCCAGCAGCTATAGCGGGGATGAGACCCAGTACTTC. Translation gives CASSYSGDETQYF.